This TCR beta chain is drawn from a study of shared clonotypes between healthy human individuals. Germline-derived CDR1 and CDR2 are MGHRA and YSYEKL. The CDR3 length is 15 residues. Trimming left V 4 bases short and J 0 bases short, with 11 bases between. Several immunoSEQ 96-well plates shared each subset's DNA, each plate a replicate. The protocol was immunoSEQ multiplex PCR, while the TCRdb copy is restricted to in-frame clones and leaves out a portion. The sample lists about 690,000 clones, 90% occurring once. The chain has TRBV4-1 and TRBJ2-3; D uncertain. Sequencing was done on a sample of memory CD8+ T cells from PBMCs. Subset in this sample: CD45RO+ cells pooled with CCR7-negative TemRA cells. The receptor comes from a man younger than 35 in good health. Some clones in this sample may be carry-over from other donors' samples. The CDR3 spells CASSPAVASTDTQYF. For the CDR3, the DNA is TGCGCCAGCAGCCCGGCGGTGGCTAGCACAGATACGCAGTATTTT.